The present TCR beta chain was sequenced within a study of OX40 agonist ivuxolimab in advanced cancers. This clone is a singleton in its sample. The CDR3 is 14 residues long. V lost 1 base to trimming and J lost 2 bases, with 9 bases between them. In germline, CDR1 is GTSNPN, CDR2 SVGIG (reference sequence). TCRdb keeps only in-frame clones here, not all; method: immunoSEQ multiplex PCR. Among about 75,000 clones listed, around 90% were seen once. The chain is built from TRBV30 and TRBJ1-5; no clear D gene. Source: CD4+ or CD8+ T cells sorted from blood, taken in a trial of the OX40 agonist ivuxolimab. The receptor was isolated from an adult with an advanced solid tumor such as melanoma, head and neck, liver or kidney cancer. The DNA of the CDR3 is TGTGCCTGGAGTGGAAGGGTAGGCAATCAGCCCCAGCATTTT. Its protein is CAWSGRVGNQPQHF. Filled out from reference TRBV30 and TRBJ1-5, the complete variable domain reads SQTIHQWPATLVQPVGSPLSLECTVEGTSNPNLYWYRQAAGRGLQLLFYSVGIGQISSEVPQNLSASRPQDRQFILSSKKLLLSDSGFYLCAWSGRVGNQPQHFGDGTRLSIL.